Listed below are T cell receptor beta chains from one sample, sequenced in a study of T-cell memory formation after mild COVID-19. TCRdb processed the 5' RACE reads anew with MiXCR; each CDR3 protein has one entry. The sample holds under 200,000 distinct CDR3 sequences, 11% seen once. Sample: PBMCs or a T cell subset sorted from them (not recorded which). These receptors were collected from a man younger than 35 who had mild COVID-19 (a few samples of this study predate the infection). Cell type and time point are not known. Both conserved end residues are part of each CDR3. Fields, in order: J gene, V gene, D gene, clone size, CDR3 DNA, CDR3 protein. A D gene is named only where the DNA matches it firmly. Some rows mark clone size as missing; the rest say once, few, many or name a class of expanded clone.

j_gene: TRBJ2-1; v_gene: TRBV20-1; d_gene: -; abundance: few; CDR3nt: TGCAGTCCTCTTCCACTAATTCGGAATGAGCAGTTCTTC; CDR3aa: CSPLPLIRNEQFF
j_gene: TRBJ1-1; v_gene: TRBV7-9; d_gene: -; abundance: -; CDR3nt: TGTGCCAGCAGCTTGGGATGGCGGGGGAGAGAAACTGAAGCTTTCTTT; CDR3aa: CASSLGWRGRETEAFF
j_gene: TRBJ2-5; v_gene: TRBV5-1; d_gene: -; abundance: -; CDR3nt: TGCGCCAGCAGCTATCAGGACCGCCAAGAGACCCAGTACTTC; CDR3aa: CASSYQDRQETQYF
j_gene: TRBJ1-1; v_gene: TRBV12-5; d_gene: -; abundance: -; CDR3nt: TGTGCTAGTGGTTTGGTAACGCAGGTATCTGAAGCTTTCTTT; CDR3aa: CASGLVTQVSEAFF
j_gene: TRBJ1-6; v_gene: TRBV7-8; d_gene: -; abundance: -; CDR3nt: TGTGCCAGCAGCTTAGAGGGAGGACTCACCAATTCACCCCTCCACTTT; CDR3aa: CASSLEGGLTNSPLHF
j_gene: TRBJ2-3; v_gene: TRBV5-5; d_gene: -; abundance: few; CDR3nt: TGTGCCAGCAGCCGGACGATCGGCACAGATACGCAGTATTTT; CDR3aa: CASSRTIGTDTQYF
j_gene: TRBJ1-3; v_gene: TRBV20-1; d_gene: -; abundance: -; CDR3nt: TGCAGTGCTAGGAGCAGTCCGGGAAACACCATATATTTT; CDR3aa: CSARSSPGNTIYF
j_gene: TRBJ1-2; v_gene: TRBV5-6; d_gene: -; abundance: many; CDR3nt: TGTGCCAGCAGTCCCTTTTTCCAGGGCGCGGGCTACACCTTC; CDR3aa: CASSPFFQGAGYTF
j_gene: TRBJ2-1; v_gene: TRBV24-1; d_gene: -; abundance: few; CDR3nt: TGTGCCACCAGTCAAGTCGATAATGAGCAGTTCTTC; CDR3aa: CATSQVDNEQFF
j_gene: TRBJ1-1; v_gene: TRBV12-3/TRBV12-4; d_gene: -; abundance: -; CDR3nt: TGTGCCAGCAGTTTAGTGAGGGGCGGCAGCCTTTACACTGAAGCTTTCTTT; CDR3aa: CASSLVRGGSLYTEAFF
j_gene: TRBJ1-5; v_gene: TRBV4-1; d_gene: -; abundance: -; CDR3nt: TGCGCCAGCAGCCAAGGCGGAAATAGCAATCAGCCCCAGCATTTT; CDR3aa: CASSQGGNSNQPQHF
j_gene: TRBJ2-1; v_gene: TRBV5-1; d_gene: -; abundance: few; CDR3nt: TGCGCCAGCAACGTGGAGGGGGGCGAGTCCGGTGAGCAGTTCTTC; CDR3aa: CASNVEGGESGEQFF
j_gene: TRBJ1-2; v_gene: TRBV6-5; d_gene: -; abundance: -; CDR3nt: TGTGCCAGCAGTCTTCATGCCCAATCCCACTGGGGGTCCAACTATGGCTACACCTTC; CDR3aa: CASSLHAQSHWGSNYGYTF
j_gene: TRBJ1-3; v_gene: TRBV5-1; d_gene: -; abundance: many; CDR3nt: TGCGCCAGCAGCTTGGGTACTGGAAACACCATATATTTT; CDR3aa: CASSLGTGNTIYF
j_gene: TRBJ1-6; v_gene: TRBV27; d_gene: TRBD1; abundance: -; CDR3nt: TGTGCCAGCAGACGGACAGGGCTCTCCTATAATTCACCCCTCCACTTT; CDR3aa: CASRRTGLSYNSPLHF
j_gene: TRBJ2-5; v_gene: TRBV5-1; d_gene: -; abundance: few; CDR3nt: TGCGCCAGCAGCTTGGGATCCACGACAGGCCCACAAGAGACCCAGTACTTC; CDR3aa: CASSLGSTTGPQETQYF
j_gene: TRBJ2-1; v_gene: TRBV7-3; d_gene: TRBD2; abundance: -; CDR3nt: TGTGCCAGCAGTCCCGGACTAGCGGGGGCCGAGCAGTTCTTC; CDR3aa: CASSPGLAGAEQFF
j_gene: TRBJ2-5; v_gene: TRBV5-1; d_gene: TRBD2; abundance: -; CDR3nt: TGCGCCAGCAGCTTGTCAACTAGCGGGTTCCAAGAGACCCAGTACTTC; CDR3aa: CASSLSTSGFQETQYF
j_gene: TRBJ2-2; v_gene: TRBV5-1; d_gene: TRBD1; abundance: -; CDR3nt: TGCGCCAGCAGCCGCGGACAGGGTGGCACCGGGGAGCTGTTTTTT; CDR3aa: CASSRGQGGTGELFF
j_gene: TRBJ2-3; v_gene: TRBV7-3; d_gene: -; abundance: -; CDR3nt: TGTGCCAGCAGCTTGGGACTTTCGGATACGCAGTATTTT; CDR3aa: CASSLGLSDTQYF
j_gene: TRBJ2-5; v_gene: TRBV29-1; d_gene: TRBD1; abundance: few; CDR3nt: TGCAGCGTGAGACAGGGGGCTGACCTTTTGGCCCAGTACTTC; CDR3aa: CSVRQGADLLAQYF
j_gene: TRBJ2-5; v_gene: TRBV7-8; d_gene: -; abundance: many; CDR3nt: TGTGCCAGCAGCCCAACTAGTGGTGAGACCCAGTACTTC; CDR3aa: CASSPTSGETQYF
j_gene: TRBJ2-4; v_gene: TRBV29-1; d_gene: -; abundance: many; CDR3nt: TGCAGCGTAGCGGAAAACATTCAGTACTTC; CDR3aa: CSVAENIQYF